This TCR beta chain was recovered during a study of cytomegalovirus exposure and HLA in healthy donors. Overall study results and limits: In a later analysis, a missense DCLRE1C variant was linked to TCR beta V- and J-gene trimming. Cytomegalovirus-associated status was assigned to 164 TCR beta chains.

Comment on this clone: What it recognizes is unknown.

Germline CDR1 reads SQVTM; CDR2 reads ANQGSEA. The CDR3 loop spans 13 amino acids. V lost 3 bases, J lost 4 bases, and 12 bases lay in between. PCR amplification relied on 60 Vbeta primers (plus 13 Jbeta primers). The protocol was immunoSEQ multiplex PCR, while the TCRdb copy is restricted to in-frame clones and leaves out a portion. Counted here are approximately 150,000 clones, 72% occurring once; the ten biggest clones make up approximately 2%. Donors consisted of healthy bone marrow donors. The TCR was taken from a middle-aged man in good health and CMV-seronegative. The sequenced sample was PBMCs. The chain has TRBV29-1 and TRBJ1-2, with D uncertain. CDR3 loop: CSVDEGGIYGYTF. The CDR3 DNA reads TGCAGCGTTGATGAGGGCGGTATCTATGGCTACACCTTC.